Below, one TCR beta chain is given with its context. Its matching antigen is unknown. In every patient, relapse followed autologous stem cell transplantation, while exposure to brentuximab vedotin differed. The sample originates from a study of PD-1 blockade in classical Hodgkin lymphoma. The overall study: Patients were infused with nivolumab 3 mg/kg every 2 weeks. Study-wide points: Before treatment, complete responders showed about the same diversity as newly diagnosed patients. The authors have not defined what causes the repertoire differences, possibly disease activity or prior therapy. Only CD4+ TCR diversity, not CD8+, had risen significantly by C4D1.

The V gene's germline CDR1 is LGHNT and CDR2 FRNRAP. The V end lost 3 bases, the J end lost 7 bases, and 10 bases lay between the germline ends. This CDR3 is 13 amino acids long. The data were produced by immunoSEQ multiplex PCR, yet TCRdb's version contains in-frame clones alone and is incomplete. The sample lists about 23,000 clones; around three quarters were seen once. This sequence was found in a human donor with classical Hodgkin lymphoma. The chain has TRBV12-5 and TRBJ2-1; D is perhaps TRBD1 (5 bases). The sample consisted of peripheral blood mononuclear cells (PBMCs), taken before the second cycle of nivolumab. CDR3 sequence: CASGFQGKNEQFF. As DNA, the CDR3 is TGTGCTAGTGGTTTTCAGGGAAAGAATGAGCAGTTCTTC.